This TCR beta chain was obtained from a study of blood T cell repertoires in COVID-19. Trimming removed 10 bases from V and 1 base from J, with 10 bases in between. The germline gives CDR1 LNHDA, CDR2 SQIVND (reference sequence). The CDR3 runs 12 residues. The data were produced by immunoSEQ multiplex PCR, yet TCRdb's version contains in-frame clones alone and is incomplete. This sample has approximately 500,000 clones, with 70% to 90% found just once. The receptor comes from a woman between 45 and 60 years old with COVID-19, enrolled during active disease. The sequencing input was peripheral blood. The chain carries TRBV19 and TRBJ1-1; no definite D call. The CDR3 DNA sequence: TGTGCCACCGCAAGAGGGAACACTGAAGCTTTCTTT. It encodes CATARGNTEAFF.